The 30 T cell receptor delta chains in this list originate from one sample, sequenced in a study of Vδ1+ human thymocytes. Whole-study findings and limits: In the thymus, TRG and TRD repertoires looked highly polyclonal with Gaussian CDR3 lengths.

Extracted RNA was reverse transcribed into cDNA. Multiplex PCR used pooled V-gene forward primers and a constant-region reverse primer to amplify CDR3s. TCRdb used CATT to re-call clones from the multiplex PCR reads. The table has more than 45,000 delta-chain clones, around 16% seen once. Their specific antigens are unknown. Specimen: Vdelta1+ gamma-delta thymocytes from the thymus. The subset: FACS-sorted CD3+ TCRalphabeta- TCRVdelta1+ TCRVdelta2- thymocytes. The origin of the receptors is a girl under two years old who had congenital heart surgery.

This clone appeared a few times. The J gene is TRDJ1, the V gene TRDV1; D is ambiguous. This CDR3 region has 18 residues. V was clipped by 4 bases and J by 3 bases, with 24 bases between them. Looked up from germline, CDR1 is TSWWSYY and CDR2 is QGS. The CDR3 loop is CALGVKFRSKGSPDKLIF. CDR3 coding DNA: TGTGCTCTTGGGGTAAAATTCCGCTCCAAAGGGAGCCCCGATAAACTCATCTTT.

This clone was counted ten times or more. V usage is TRDV2 and J usage is TRDJ1; 12 nucleotides line up with TRDD3. Germline values: CDR1 GEAIGNYY, CDR2 EKD. The ends lost 1 base at V and 8 bases at J; junction bases unmatched: 28. CDR3 size: 22 residues. The CDR3 DNA sequence: TGTGCCTGTGACACGACTGCCTTTACTGGGGGATACTTCAGAGGTGGGCCCGGGAAACTCATCTTT. Amino acids: CACDTTAFTGGYFRGGPGKLIF.

The rearrangement joins TRDV1 to TRDJ1; 9 nucleotides match TRDD3. The junction had 16 bases not matched to a gene; V was cut back by 2 bases and J by 3 bases. CDR3 length: 19 amino acids. In germline, CDR1 is TSWWSYY, CDR2 QGS. The CDR3 sequence is CALGEIVLGETVGPDKLIF. CDR3 DNA sequence: TGTGCTCTTGGGGAAATCGTACTGGGGGAAACCGTTGGTCCCGATAAACTCATCTTT.

This clone occurred a few times. The genes are TRDV3 and TRDJ1; the D gene is possibly TRDD3 (10 bases). Germline CDR1 reads TVYSNPD; CDR2 reads GDNSRS (reference sequence). CDR3 length equals 17 residues. Trimming stripped 5 bases from V and 4 bases from J, with 29 bases between. Here the CDR3 reads CAQPSYGGYAGFDKLIF. CDR3 nucleotide sequence: TGTGCCCAGCCTTCCTACGGGGGATACGCGGGGTTCGATAAACTCATCTTT.

This clone was seen a handful of times. V is TRDV2 and J is TRDJ1; 9 bases are a match to TRDD3. CDR1 and CDR2 (germline): GEAIGNYY, EKD. V shed 0 bases and J 3 bases; nucleotides not matched to a gene: 10. The CDR3 has 17 amino acids. The DNA of the CDR3 is TGTGCCTGTGACACCGGGGTTCTGGGGGATGCGGCCGATAAACTCATCTTT. Protein product: CACDTGVLGDAADKLIF.

The J gene is TRDJ1, the V gene TRDV1; D gene unclear. The ends were cut back, 4 bases at V and 8 bases at J, with 20 bases in the middle. CDR3 length: 15 residues. Germline assignment: CDR1 TSWWSYY and CDR2 QGS. For the CDR3, the DNA is TGTGCTCTTGGGGTCCAACCCTCGGGACCTTTGAAACTCATCTTT. The encoded protein is CALGVQPSGPLKLIF.

The chain joins TRDV1 to TRDJ1, with D perhaps given as TRDD2 or TRDD3 (7 bases each). CDR1 and CDR2 from the germline V gene are TSWWSYY and QGS. V dropped 4 bases and J dropped 0 bases, with 30 bases sitting between them. This CDR3 has 21 amino acids. CDR3 nucleotides: TGTGCTCTTGGGGCCCCATTCCTACAGGGGATATACCCGGGGTACACCGATAAACTCATCTTT. It is translated as CALGAPFLQGIYPGYTDKLIF.

The rearrangement joins TRDV1 to TRDJ1, with 12 bases identical to TRDD3. Unmatched junction bases numbered 23, after V lost 6 bases and J lost 3 bases. The CDR3 totals 21 residues. The V gene's germline CDR1 is TSWWSYY and CDR2 QGS. The CDR3 protein is CALGSFLPPLGWGIRADKLIF. In DNA form, the CDR3 reads TGTGCTCTTGGCTCCTTCCTACCGCCCCTCGGCTGGGGGATACGCGCCGATAAACTCATCTTT.

This clone was observed a handful of times. The chain couples TRDV1 to TRDJ1; TRDD3 agrees at 11 bases. V gave up 4 bases and J gave up 0 bases; unmatched junction bases: 13. This CDR3 has 19 residues. CDR1 is TSWWSYY and CDR2 is QGS in the germline V gene. In DNA, the CDR3 is TGTGCTCTTGGGGGCCTGTACTGGGGGATAGCTCCGTACACCGATAAACTCATCTTT. Its protein is CALGGLYWGIAPYTDKLIF.

This clone showed up just a few times. V usage is TRDV1 and J usage is TRDJ1; 9 bases are a match to TRDD3. V lost 0 bases and J lost 2; bases outside the gene matches: 19. The length of the CDR3 is 21 residues. CDR1 is TSWWSYY, CDR2 QGS, per germline. CDR3 sequence (DNA): TGTGCTCTTGGGGAACTCAATACCGCGCCCAACGCGGGGGATACTACCGATAAACTCATCTTT. Translation: CALGELNTAPNAGDTTDKLIF.

The chain recombines TRDV1 with TRDJ1; tentatively, D is TRDD2 (9 bases). This CDR3 has 20 residues. Per germline, CDR1 TSWWSYY and CDR2 QGS. Trimming stripped 1 base from V and 2 bases from J, with 26 bases between. The CDR3 here is CALGEQPSYRAGGLTDKLIF. The CDR3, as DNA: TGTGCTCTTGGGGAACAGCCTTCCTACCGAGCTGGGGGACTAACCGATAAACTCATCTTT.

This clone was found a few times. V gene TRDV1 combines with J gene TRDJ1; TRDD3 is a possible D gene (7 bases). The CDR3 is made up of 25 amino acids. With 3 bases removed from V and 2 bases from J, the gap between germline ends came to 43 bases. Germline V gene data show CDR1 as TSWWSYY and CDR2 as QGS. The CDR3 region has the DNA TGTGCTCTTGGGGACCTGGAAGTGCCCTCCTACTGGGGATCCCCTACCCCCAGGTTGACCGATAAACTCATCTTT. Translation gives CALGDLEVPSYWGSPTPRLTDKLIF.

Of note for this clone: Within the sample, other DNA sequences also encode this same CDR3. The chain links TRDV1 to TRDJ1; D is possibly TRDD3 (6 bases). V was shortened by 2 bases and J by 5 bases, with 24 bases between the two germline ends. The CDR3 is 18 residues long. The V gene's germline CDR1 is TSWWSYY and CDR2 QGS. CDR3: CALGERTPVTGCLDKLIF. The CDR3, as DNA: TGTGCTCTTGGGGAAAGGACTCCCGTTACTGGGTGCCTGGATAAACTCATCTTT.

This clone qualifies as medium-sized. The chain has TRDV2 and TRDJ1; D may be TRDD2 (6 bases). Trimming shortened V by 7 bases and J by 0 bases, and 14 bases separated the two germline ends. Germline CDR1 is GEAIGNYY and CDR2 is EKD. This CDR3 is 14 amino acids long. CDR3 bases: TGTGCCTGGGGATCCTACAATTACACCGATAAACTCATCTTT. Translated, it gives CAWGSYNYTDKLIF.

This clone was counted a few times. The junction departs from germline at one end; a sequencing error may be responsible. At the DNA level, this CDR3 is encoded by other sequences in the same sample as well. The chain carries TRDV2 and TRDJ2; 7 bases fit TRDD3. The CDR3 is 19 amino acids. In germline, CDR1 is GEAIGNYY, CDR2 EKD. The CDR3 is CACDTPGGDILALTAQLFF. CDR3 in DNA: TGTGCCTGTGACACCCCCGGCGGGGATATCCTAGCTTTGACAGCGCAACTCTTCTTT.

This clone has more than one count but fewer than ten. The chain has TRDV1 and TRDJ1; D gene unclear. Germline CDR1 reads TSWWSYY; CDR2 reads QGS. The CDR3 runs to 15 residues. The V and J ends lost 4 bases and 0 bases respectively, with 12 bases between them. CDR3 DNA sequence: TGTGCTCTTGGGGCCCGAACGCGCTACACCGATAAACTCATCTTT. This gives the protein CALGARTRYTDKLIF.

This clone was picked up a small number of times. This chain links TRDV1 with TRDJ1, with D possibly being TRDD3 (5 bases). This CDR3 spans 18 amino acids. The V end was cut by 7 bases, the J end by 1 base, with 25 bases between. Germline-derived CDR1 and CDR2 are TSWWSYY and QGS. The CDR3 reads CALAPSFPSGGVTDKLIF. In DNA, the CDR3 is TGTGCTCTTGCCCCCTCTTTTCCCTCGGGGGGGGTCACCGATAAACTCATCTTT.

Relative to its sample, this clone is medium-sized (0.01 to 0.1%). This same CDR3 is encoded by further DNA sequences in the sample. The chain has TRAV29/DV5 and TRDJ1, with 10 bases identical to TRDD3. Losses at the gene ends were 1 base for V and 9 bases for J; bases not matched to a gene: 3. CDR1 is NSMFDY, CDR2 ISSIKDK, per germline. The CDR3 is 12 amino acids. The CDR3 region is CAASLGDIELIF. For the CDR3, the DNA is TGTGCAGCAAGCCTGGGGGATATTGAACTCATCTTT. Full variable domain (rest looked up from reference TRAV29/DV5 and TRDJ1): DQQVKQNSPSLSVQEGRISILNCDYTNSMFDYFLWYKKYPAEGPTFLISISSIKDKNEDGRFTVFLNKSAKHLSLHIVPSQPGDSAVYFCAASLGDIELIFGKGTRVTVEP.

The chain joins TRDV1 to TRDJ1; 11 positions agree with TRDD3. There are 22 residues in the CDR3. CDR1 and CDR2 (germline): TSWWSYY, QGS. V was clipped by 1 base and J by 4 bases; unmatched bases: 23. This CDR3 is CALGEPGSSYGWGIQSGDKLIF. In DNA, the CDR3 is TGTGCTCTTGGGGAACCAGGATCTTCCTACGGCTGGGGGATACAGTCGGGCGATAAACTCATCTTT.

The chain carries TRDV1 and TRDJ1; 11 bases map to TRDD3. The trim removed 1 base at V and 2 bases at J, leaving 6 bases unmatched. The CDR3 has 17 residues. In germline, CDR1 is TSWWSYY, CDR2 QGS. In nucleotides, the CDR3 is TGTGCTCTTGGGGAACCCCGATACTGGGGGATAACCGATAAACTCATCTTT. Residues: CALGEPRYWGITDKLIF.

The chain combines TRDV1 with TRDJ1; no clear D gene. This CDR3 is built from 16 residues. V shed 4 bases and J shed 0 bases, with 15 bases lying between them. Germline V gene lookup returns CDR1 TSWWSYY and CDR2 QGS. The CDR3 DNA is TGTGCTCTTGGGGGACTAGGCCCCCCGGACACCGATAAACTCATCTTT. Translation: CALGGLGPPDTDKLIF.

The rearrangement links TRDV1 to TRDJ1; 12 positions agree with TRDD3. The CDR3 runs to 17 residues. Germline CDR1 and CDR2: TSWWSYY and QGS. V lost 0 bases and J lost 10; bases outside the gene matches: 12. CDR3 sequence: CALGELTELGDTFGLIF. The CDR3 region has the DNA TGTGCTCTTGGGGAACTCACTGAACTGGGGGATACTTTTGGACTCATCTTT.

This chain links TRDV1 with TRDJ1, with TRDD3 identical over 9 bases. Germline lookup yields CDR1 TSWWSYY and CDR2 QGS. The CDR3 has 19 residues. The J segment lost 0 bases and the V segment lost 9 bases, leaving 20 bases of the junction unmatched. This CDR3 is CALGHLCRLGDTYTDKLIF. DNA of the CDR3: TGTGCTCTCGGACACTTGTGTCGACTGGGGGACACTTACACCGATAAACTCATCTTT.

This clone has just a few counts. The rearrangement joins TRDV1 to TRDJ1; TRDD3 matches 9 bases. Trimming took 2 bases from V and 0 from J; bases not matched to a gene: 13. CDR3 length: 19 residues. CDR1 TSWWSYY and CDR2 QGS come from the germline V gene. The CDR3 nucleotides read TGTGCTCTTGGGGAAAGGTCTTCTTGTCTGGGGGATTACACCGATAAACTCATCTTT. Residues: CALGERSSCLGDYTDKLIF.

The chain recombines TRDV1 with TRDJ1; 10 bases fit TRDD3. CDR3 length: 30 residues. Germline-derived CDR1 and CDR2 are TSWWSYY and QGS. The J segment lost 2 bases and the V segment lost 1 base, leaving 46 bases of the junction unmatched. The CDR3 sequence is CALGEPAGFPTYLQTGGLFKKGSETDKLIF. CDR3 nucleotides: TGTGCTCTTGGGGAACCGGCGGGCTTCCCTACGTATCTGCAAACTGGGGGATTATTTAAAAAAGGTAGTGAAACCGATAAACTCATCTTT.

The gene calls are TRDV1 and TRDJ1; 7 bases align to TRDD3. V lost 2 bases and J lost 3; bases outside the gene matches: 27. CDR1 and CDR2 from the germline V gene are TSWWSYY and QGS. CDR3 length: 22 amino acids. Here the CDR3 DNA reads TGTGCTCTTGGGGAAGCCCACTATCCGATCCGTACTGGGGAGCCCTACGCCGATAAACTCATCTTT. Its translation: CALGEAHYPIRTGEPYADKLIF.

This chain connects TRDV1 to TRDJ1, with 9 bases matching TRDD3. Germline CDR1 TSWWSYY, CDR2 QGS. The CDR3 consists of 17 residues. Trimming cost V 2 bases and J 0 bases; bases outside gene matches: 7. The DNA of the CDR3 is TGTGCTCTTGGGGAAATCGGGGATACGCTGTACACCGATAAACTCATCTTT. This sequence encodes CALGEIGDTLYTDKLIF.

This sequence joins TRDV1 and TRDJ1; D perhaps matches TRDD2 (6 bases). Germline CDR1 is TSWWSYY and CDR2 is QGS. The CDR3 runs to 21 residues. Deletions cut 0 bases from V and 3 bases from J, with 29 bases between. CDR3 sequence: CALGELIPFPSVLGWADKLIF. In nucleotides, the CDR3 is TGTGCTCTTGGGGAACTAATCCCCTTCCCTTCAGTACTTGGATGGGCCGATAAACTCATCTTT.

This chain joins TRDV1 and TRDJ1, with no clear D. Germline V gene sequence: CDR1 TSWWSYY, CDR2 QGS. V lost 3 bases, J lost 2 bases, and 25 bases lay in between. CDR3 length: 19 residues. CDR3 in amino acids: CALGDLLGTLRIGTDKLIF. CDR3 sequence (DNA): TGTGCTCTTGGGGATCTCTTAGGGACACTTCGGATCGGGACCGATAAACTCATCTTT.

This clone was seen more than once but under ten times. V gene TRDV1 combines with J gene TRDJ1; the D is unclear. The V end lost 1 base, the J end lost 2 bases, and 14 bases lay between the germline ends. The CDR3 is made up of 16 amino acids. CDR1 and CDR2 (germline): TSWWSYY, QGS. The DNA of the CDR3 is TGTGCTCTTGGGGAACGGGGTAGGAGTGAAACCGATAAACTCATCTTT. Translated, it gives CALGERGRSETDKLIF.